The rows below give T cell receptor beta chains drawn from one sample of a study of shared clonotypes between healthy human individuals. Using immunoSEQ multiplex PCR, the repertoire was profiled, and TCRdb retains in-frame clones only, with some absent. In the table there are about 2.1 million clones, 93% of which are singletons. The specimen sequenced was naive CD8+ T cells from PBMCs. Receptors originate from a man between 18 and 35 years old in good health. Some clones in this sample may be carry-over from other donors' samples. CDR3s include the opening cysteine and the closing phenylalanine or tryptophan. The D gene is left open where the match is weak. Clone size is shown for a subset of rows, as once, few, many or a class of expanded clone.

18 TRBJ2-5 TRBV9 - TRBD2 TGTGCCAGCACCCCTTTGTCGCTAGCGGGAGGGCCCCTCGAGACCCAGTACTTC CASTPLSLAGGPLETQYF
14 TRBJ2-7 TRBV9 - TRBD2 TGTGCCAGCAGCGTAGCTGCTAGCGGGAGGGAGCAGTACTTC CASSVAASGREQYF
13 TRBJ1-1 TRBV9 - TRBD1 TGTGCCAGCAGTCCAGGGGGAGGCACTGAAGCTTTCTTT CASSPGGGTEAFF
19 TRBJ2-3 TRBV27 - TRBD1 TGTGCCAGCAGTATCAATCCCCCACTAACAGGGGACACCACAGATACGCAGTATTTT CASSINPPLTGDTTDTQYF
15 TRBJ2-1 TRBV27 - - TGTGCCAGCAGTCTCCGGGCCCCACAGTACAATGAGCAGTTCTTC CASSLRAPQYNEQFF
14 TRBJ2-3 TRBV7-9 - TRBD1 TGTGCCAGCAGCTCCGGGACAGGGATAGATACGCAGTATTTT CASSSGTGIDTQYF
11 TRBJ2-3 TRBV2 once - TGTGCCAGCAGAGGCACAGATACGCAGTATTTT CASRGTDTQYF
18 TRBJ1-3 TRBV28 - TRBD1 TGTGCCAGCAGCTCTGAATGGGGACAGGAGAAGACAGGAAACACCATATATTTT CASSSEWGQEKTGNTIYF
15 TRBJ1-5 TRBV11-2 - - TGTGCCAGCAGCTTAGAGGCAGGGGCCAATCAGCCCCAGCATTTT CASSLEAGANQPQHF
16 TRBJ2-3 TRBV7-7 - - TGTGCCAGCAGCTTAGCATACGGGCCCGGCCCAGATACGCAGTATTTT CASSLAYGPGPDTQYF
13 TRBJ2-2 TRBV7-9 once TRBD1 TGTGCCATCGACAGGGTGGGCACCGGGGAGCTGTTTTTT CAIDRVGTGELFF
13 TRBJ1-1 TRBV7-6 - - TGTGCCAGCAGCCCCCGGGGGAACACTGAAGCTTTCTTT CASSPRGNTEAFF
16 TRBJ1-1 TRBV27 - TRBD1 TGTGCCAGCAGTCCCCGGGGCAGGGGGCTGGGCACTGAAGCTTTCTTT CASSPRGRGLGTEAFF
13 TRBJ2-7 TRBV4-1 - - TGCGCCAGCAGCCAAGGAATCTCCTACGAGCAGTACTTC CASSQGISYEQYF
14 TRBJ1-1 TRBV29-1 few - TGCAGCGTTGAAGAGTCAGAGAGGTGGAATGAAGCTTTCTTT CSVEESERWNEAFF
16 TRBJ2-3 TRBV28 - TRBD2 TGTGCCAGCAGTTTACACGGGAGGGGTTACACAGATACGCAGTATTTT CASSLHGRGYTDTQYF
20 TRBJ2-1 TRBV14 - - TGTGCCAGCAGCCAGGGCCCTAGCCCCAAGGATCCCAGCTCCTACAATGAGCAGTTCTTC CASSQGPSPKDPSSYNEQFF
15 TRBJ2-7 TRBV9 - - TGTGCCAGCAGCGTGAGTGCGGCAGAAACCTACGAGCAGTACTTC CASSVSAAETYEQYF
14 TRBJ2-6 TRBV5-6 once - TGTGCCAGCAGCCGAAGGACCGGGGCCAACGTCCTGACTTTC CASSRRTGANVLTF
16 TRBJ2-2 TRBV11-3 - - TGTGCCAGCAGCCTAAGAGAGGGGGTGAACACCGGGGAGCTGTTTTTT CASSLREGVNTGELFF
14 TRBJ2-1 TRBV27 - - TGTGCCAGCTGGGGGCAGGGAAATGACAATGAGCAGTTCTTC CASWGQGNDNEQFF
12 TRBJ2-7 TRBV19 - - TGTGCCAGAGAGGGCTCTTCCTACGAGCAGTACTTC CAREGSSYEQYF
15 TRBJ2-5 TRBV27 - TRBD1 TGTGCCAGCAGTCGTTCAGGGGGCGCCCGGGAGACCCAGTACTTC CASSRSGGARETQYF
16 TRBJ2-2 TRBV7-7 - TRBD2 TGTGCCAGCAGCCCGGGACTAGTCTCGAACACCGGGGAGCTGTTTTTT CASSPGLVSNTGELFF
15 TRBJ2-1 TRBV2 - TRBD2 TGTGCCAGCACCGAGTCGGGACTAGCGAACAATGAGCAGTTCTTC CASTESGLANNEQFF
16 TRBJ2-1 TRBV19 - - TGTGCCAGTAGTATGATTTCCAGTTCGCTCTACAATGAGCAGTTCTTC CASSMISSSLYNEQFF
17 TRBJ2-5 TRBV6-1 once - TGTGCCAGCAGTGAAAGCGAAAAGGGGACCTCCCGAGAGACCCAGTACTTC CASSESEKGTSRETQYF
13 TRBJ2-5 TRBV5-1 - - TGCGCCAGCAGCTTGGGGGGCCAAGAGACCCAGTACTTC CASSLGGQETQYF
15 TRBJ2-1 TRBV4-1 - - TGCGCCAGCAGCCCGGGAAACTATGGCCTCCTGATGCAGTTCTTC CASSPGNYGLLMQFF
15 TRBJ2-3 TRBV7-3 - TRBD1 TGTGCCAGCAGCAACGCCGGACAGGGAGGAGATACGCAGTATTTT CASSNAGQGGDTQYF
18 TRBJ2-2 TRBV14 - TRBD2 TGTGCCAGCAGCCAAGATCTTGCTAGCGGGAGGGCCGCCGGGGAGCTGTTTTTT CASSQDLASGRAAGELFF
13 TRBJ2-2 TRBV2 - - TGTGCCAGCAGGGACGGCTCCACCGGGGAGCTGTTTTTT CASRDGSTGELFF
15 TRBJ1-1 TRBV5-4 - - TGTGCCAGCAGCTTGCGGGGACACGGGAACACTGAAGCTTTCTTT CASSLRGHGNTEAFF
17 TRBJ2-7 TRBV19 - TRBD2 TGTGCCAGTAGTACCCTGGGGACTAGCGGGAGTAACTACGAGCAGTACTTC CASSTLGTSGSNYEQYF
14 TRBJ2-7 TRBV11-1 once - TGTGCCAGCAGCTTAGCGCGCAGGGTTCACGAGCAGTACTTC CASSLARRVHEQYF
14 TRBJ2-7 TRBV6-1 - - TGTGCCAGCAGTGAAGGACAGGTTCGATACGAGCAGTACTTC CASSEGQVRYEQYF
13 TRBJ1-2 TRBV30 - - TGTGCCTCCCTTATAGGGTCCTACGGTGGCTACACCTTC CASLIGSYGGYTF
14 TRBJ2-7 TRBV7-9 - TRBD1 TGTGCCAGCAGCATTGGGGACAGGGTCTACGAGCAGTACTTC CASSIGDRVYEQYF
16 TRBJ2-1 TRBV7-9 - - TGTGCCAGCAGCTTAAGGCACGGGAGCTCCTACAATGAGCAGTTCTTC CASSLRHGSSYNEQFF
17 TRBJ2-3 TRBV5-1 once TRBD2 TGCGCCAGCAGCTTGGATCCTAGCGGTTCTAGCACAGATACGCAGTATTTT CASSLDPSGSSTDTQYF
16 TRBJ1-4 TRBV28 - - TGTGCCAGCAGTTTAAAGTTTCGCGCCGGGGGTGAAAAACTGTTTTTT CASSLKFRAGGEKLFF
13 TRBJ1-5 TRBV27 few TRBD1 TGTGCCAGCAGATCCTCCCGGACAGGGCCCCAGCATTTT CASRSSRTGPQHF
13 TRBJ1-1 TRBV27 - - TGTGCCAGCAGTTTTACCCGGAACACTGAAGCTTTCTTT CASSFTRNTEAFF
14 TRBJ2-2 TRBV7-6 - TRBD2 TGTGCCAGCAGCCGAAGCGGGGCCCTAGGGGAGCTGTTTTTT CASSRSGALGELFF